The rows below give T cell receptor beta chains drawn from one sample of a study of PD-L1 blockade in urothelial cancer. The method was immunoSEQ multiplex PCR; TCRdb's version includes in-frame clones alone and lacks a portion of them. The sample carries about 82,000 clones, roughly 87% recorded once. The sample was PBMCs, taken around atezolizumab (anti-PD-L1) treatment. All receptors come from an older man with urothelial cancer. Each CDR3 is given with its conserved first and last residue. D genes are given only for firm matches. Some rows mark clone size as missing; the rest say once, few, many or name a class of expanded clone.

TRBJ2-5,TRBD2,TRBV5-1,-,TGCGCCAGCAGCTTGGTACGGGGGGGGCAAGAGACCCAGTACTTC,CASSLVRGGQETQYF
TRBJ1-3,-,TRBV21-1,-,TGTGCCAGCCAGGGGGCCGATCTGGATGTCATATATTTT,CASQGADLDVIYF
TRBJ2-5,-,TRBV7-8,-,TGTGCCAGCAGCTTAGGCGGCGGCTCCGGAACCCAGTACTTC,CASSLGGGSGTQYF
TRBJ1-5,-,TRBV4-1,-,TGCGCCAGCAGCCAAGATCTCAGGGCGGATCAGCCCCAGCATTTT,CASSQDLRADQPQHF
TRBJ1-4,TRBD1,TRBV6-5,-,TGTGCCAGCAGGCCAGGGGGCCAATCGCAAAAACTGTTTTTT,CASRPGGQSQKLFF
TRBJ2-1,TRBD2,TRBV4-3,-,TGCGCCAGCAGCCAAGAAGCGGGAGACATGCACAATGAGCAGTTCTTC,CASSQEAGDMHNEQFF
TRBJ1-2,-,TRBV6-5,-,TGTGCCAACCGGACGGGAACTAACTATGGCTACACCTTC,CANRTGTNYGYTF
TRBJ2-3,-,TRBV5-1,-,TGCGCCAGCAGCTTGGCTCAGGGCCCCCCAGATACGCAGTATTTT,CASSLAQGPPDTQYF
TRBJ2-1,-,TRBV13,-,TGTGCCAGCAGCCACTGGACAATGGGGGCCAATGAGCAGTTCTTC,CASSHWTMGANEQFF
TRBJ1-2,TRBD1,TRBV9,-,TGTGCCAGCAGCGTGGGACAGGCCAACTATGGCTACACCTTC,CASSVGQANYGYTF
TRBJ1-4,-,TRBV11-2,-,TGTGCCAGCAGCTCCGGGACAAAGTTAACTAATGAAAAACTGTTTTTT,CASSSGTKLTNEKLFF
TRBJ1-5,-,TRBV18,-,TGTGCCAGCTCACCGGGCCAGAGCAATCAGCCCCAGCATTTT,CASSPGQSNQPQHF
TRBJ2-7,TRBD1,TRBV7-9,many,TGTGCCAGCAGCGGTGAGGACAGGGGAGCCTACGAGCAGTACTTC,CASSGEDRGAYEQYF
TRBJ1-1,-,TRBV5-1,-,TGCGCCAGCAGCATCAGACAGGCGAACACTGAAGCTTTCTTT,CASSIRQANTEAFF
TRBJ2-7,-,TRBV10-3,-,TGTGCCATCAGTGGTACGGCGGGATTAGCCTACGAGCAGTACTTC,CAISGTAGLAYEQYF
TRBJ1-4,TRBD1,TRBV13,-,TGTGCCAGCAGCCTAGGGACAGCCAATGAAAAACTGTTTTTT,CASSLGTANEKLFF
TRBJ2-1,-,TRBV13,-,TGTGCCAGCAGTCGGAGGTCCGATGAGCAGTTCTTC,CASSRRSDEQFF
TRBJ1-5,TRBD1,TRBV19,-,TGTGCCAGTAGTTTAGGACAGGGGAAGAGCAATCAGCCCCAGCATTTT,CASSLGQGKSNQPQHF
TRBJ2-3,-,TRBV10-2,-,TGCGCCAGCAGTGAGACGGGGCGGGGCCGCCTGTATTTT,CASSETGRGRLYF
TRBJ2-2,TRBD1,TRBV7-2,-,TGTGCCAGCAGCCGGCCGGGACAGGAACTGTTTTTT,CASSRPGQELFF
TRBJ2-3,TRBD2,TRBV5-1,once,TGCGCCAGCAGCTTGGGATTCACTAGCGGCACAGATACGCAGTATTTT,CASSLGFTSGTDTQYF
TRBJ2-7,-,TRBV27,-,TGTGCCAGCAGTGTCCTACTAGAGACTAGCTCCTACGAGCAGTACTTC,CASSVLLETSSYEQYF
TRBJ2-1,-,TRBV18,-,TGTGCCAGCTCACCACCGCGGAGTAATCAGAATGAGCAGTTCTTC,CASSPPRSNQNEQFF
TRBJ2-6,TRBD2,TRBV4-3,-,TGCGCCAGCAGCCAAGATACTAGCGGGAGCCTCTCTGGGGCCAACGTCCTGACTTTC,CASSQDTSGSLSGANVLTF
TRBJ2-2,TRBD2,TRBV7-9,-,TGTGCCAGCAGCCCACGCCTCGCGGGAGACGGGGAGCTGTTTTTT,CASSPRLAGDGELFF
TRBJ2-7,TRBD2,TRBV11-3,-,TGTGCCAGCAGCTCACAGATGCCCGGGACTAGCCCCCTATACTTC,CASSSQMPGTSPLYF
TRBJ1-4,TRBD1,TRBV7-2,-,TGTGCCAGCAGCTTAGAGGGGACAGGGGGAGAAAAACTGTTTTTT,CASSLEGTGGEKLFF
TRBJ2-3,-,TRBV19,-,TGTGCCAGTTCACAGGGTTTAACAGATACGCAGTATTTT,CASSQGLTDTQYF
TRBJ2-7,TRBD2,TRBV20-1,-,TGCAGTGCTAGATCCGGGACTAGCGTTTACTTC,CSARSGTSVYF
TRBJ2-5,TRBD1,TRBV2,-,TGTGCCAGCGGGACAGGGCAAGAAGAGACCCAGTACTTC,CASGTGQEETQYF
TRBJ2-7,-,TRBV11-3,-,TGTGCCAGCAGCTTAGGGTCCGGCTACGAGCAGTACTTC,CASSLGSGYEQYF
TRBJ2-1,TRBD1,TRBV5-6,-,TGTGCCAGCAGCTCCTCAGACAGGGTACCGTCAAATGAGCAGTTCTTC,CASSSSDRVPSNEQFF
TRBJ1-2,-,TRBV6-1,-,TGTGCCGGCCGCCAATCCCCCAACTATGGCTACACCTTC,CAGRQSPNYGYTF
TRBJ2-5,-,TRBV13,-,TGTGCCAGCAGCCGGGACTTGGAGACCCAGTACTTC,CASSRDLETQYF
TRBJ2-1,TRBD1,TRBV6-1,-,TGTGCCAGCAGTCTATCCGGGACAGGGACGAATGAGCAGTTCTTC,CASSLSGTGTNEQFF
TRBJ2-5,TRBD1,TRBV11-2,-,TGTGCCAGCAGCCAGGGGGCAGGGGGCGCCGGCGAGACCCAGTACTTC,CASSQGAGGAGETQYF
TRBJ2-1,TRBD2,TRBV7-2,-,TGTGCCAGCAGCTCCCTGGGACTAGCGGGAGGGGGTGAGCAGTTCTTC,CASSSLGLAGGGEQFF
TRBJ1-4,-,TRBV5-1,once,TGCGCCAGCAGCTTGGCGATGGGACACAAGAATGAAAAACTGTTTTTT,CASSLAMGHKNEKLFF
TRBJ1-1,TRBD1,TRBV7-6,-,TGTGCCAGCAGCCAAGCAGGGGGCGGGGGCTTGAACACTGAAGCTTTCTTT,CASSQAGGGGLNTEAFF
TRBJ1-6,TRBD1,TRBV25-1,-,TGTGCCAGCAGTATTACAGGGGGCATCGGGTCACCCCTCCACTTT,CASSITGGIGSPLHF
TRBJ1-1,-,TRBV5-6,few,TGTGCCAGCAGCTTGGTCTGGCAGGGAAGAGCTGAAGCTTTCTTT,CASSLVWQGRAEAFF
TRBJ2-7,-,TRBV1,-,TGCACCAGCAGCCAAGATCTGTCAGGGGGCGACGAGCAGTACTTC,CTSSQDLSGGDEQYF
TRBJ2-1,TRBD1,TRBV5-1,-,TGCGCCAGCAGTTCGGACAGGGCCTACAATGAGCAGTTCTTC,CASSSDRAYNEQFF
TRBJ2-3,TRBD2,TRBV28,-,TGTGCCAGCAGTTTACAGACTAGCGGGGAGAGCACAGATACGCAGTATTTT,CASSLQTSGESTDTQYF